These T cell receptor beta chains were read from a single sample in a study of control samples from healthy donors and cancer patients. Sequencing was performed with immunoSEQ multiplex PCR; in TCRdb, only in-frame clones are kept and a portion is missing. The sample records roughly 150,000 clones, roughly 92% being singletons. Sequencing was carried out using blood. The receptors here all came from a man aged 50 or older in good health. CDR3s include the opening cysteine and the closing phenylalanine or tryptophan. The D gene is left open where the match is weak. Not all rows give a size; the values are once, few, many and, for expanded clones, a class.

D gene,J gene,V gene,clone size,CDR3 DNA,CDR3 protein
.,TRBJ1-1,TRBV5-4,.,TGTGCCAGCAGCTTGAACGGTGAAGCTTTCTTT,CASSLNGEAFF
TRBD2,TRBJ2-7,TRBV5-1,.,TGCGCCAGCAGCGGGACTAGCGGAGACTACGAGCAGTACTTC,CASSGTSGDYEQYF
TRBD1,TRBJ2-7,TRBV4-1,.,TGCGCCAGCAGCCAAGGGGACAGGAGCTACGAGCAGTACTTC,CASSQGDRSYEQYF
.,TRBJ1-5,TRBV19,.,TGTGCCAGTAGTATGGTCGGACCGCTCAATCAGCCCCAGCATTTT,CASSMVGPLNQPQHF
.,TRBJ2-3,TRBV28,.,TGTGCCTCCGGTCCGGTAGCCTTGACAGATACGCAGTATTTT,CASGPVALTDTQYF
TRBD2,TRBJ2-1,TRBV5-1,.,TGCGCCAGCAGCCAAACCGGGACTAGCGGGTTCAGCTCCTACAATGAGCAGTTCTTC,CASSQTGTSGFSSYNEQFF
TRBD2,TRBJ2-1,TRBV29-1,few,TGCAGCGTAACGGGACTAGCGGGAATCTCCTACAATGAGCAGTTCTTC,CSVTGLAGISYNEQFF
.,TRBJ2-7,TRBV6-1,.,TGTGCCAGCAGTGAAAATCAGGCGGCAACCTACGAGCAGTACTTC,CASSENQAATYEQYF
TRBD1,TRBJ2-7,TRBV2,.,TGTGCCAGCGAGGGGACAGGGTGGTTTGAGCAGTACTTC,CASEGTGWFEQYF
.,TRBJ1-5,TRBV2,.,TGTGCCAGCAGTGGAGCCCGGGGTCAGCCCCAGCATTTT,CASSGARGQPQHF
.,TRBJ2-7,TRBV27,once,TGTGCCAGCAGTTCCCCCGGACAAGCCTTGTACGAGCAGTACTTC,CASSSPGQALYEQYF
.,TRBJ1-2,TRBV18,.,TGTGCCAGCTCACTTCGGACGGCCCGTAACTATGGCTACACCTTC,CASSLRTARNYGYTF